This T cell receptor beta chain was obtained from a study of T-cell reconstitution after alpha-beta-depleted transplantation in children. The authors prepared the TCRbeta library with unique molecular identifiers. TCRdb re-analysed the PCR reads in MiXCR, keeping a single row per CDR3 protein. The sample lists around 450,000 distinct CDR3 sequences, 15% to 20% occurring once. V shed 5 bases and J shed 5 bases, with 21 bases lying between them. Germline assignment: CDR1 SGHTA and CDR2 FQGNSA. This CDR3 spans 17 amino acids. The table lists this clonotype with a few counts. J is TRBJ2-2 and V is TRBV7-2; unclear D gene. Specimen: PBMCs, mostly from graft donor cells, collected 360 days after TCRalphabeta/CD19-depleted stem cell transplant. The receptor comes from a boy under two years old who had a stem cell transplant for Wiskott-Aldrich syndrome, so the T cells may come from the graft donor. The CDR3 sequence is CASSPPSQFYGTGELFF. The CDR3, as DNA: TGTGCCAGCAGCCCCCCTTCCCAGTTCTACGGGACCGGGGAGCTGTTTTTT.